This passage covers 28 T cell receptor beta chains from one sample sequenced in a study of vaccination effects on CD4 cells after COVID-19. Their cognate antigens are unknown. After expansion with viral peptide pools in the ViraFEST assay, antigen-specific CD4+ T cells were sequenced. Following 10 days of culture, CD4+ T cells were isolated. As their vaccination, participants received two doses of either BNT162b2 or mRNA-1273. Assay: immunoSEQ multiplex PCR; the TCRdb copy retains only in-frame clones and omits some. The sample yields approximately 65,000 clones, roughly 81% seen once. Sample: CD4+ T cells from PBMCs cultured with HCoV-229E spike peptides, taken after COVID-19 vaccination. These receptors originate from a human donor who received a COVID-19 vaccine.

This chain connects TRBV5-1 to TRBJ2-3; TRBD2 agrees at 16 bases. Germline lookup yields CDR1 SGHRS and CDR2 YFSETQ. The V segment lost 4 bases and the J segment 0 bases; nucleotides outside the gene matches: 5. The CDR3 consists of 18 residues. The CDR3 here is CASSPGLAGGPSTDTQYF. In DNA form, the CDR3 reads TGCGCCAGCAGCCCGGGACTAGCGGGGGGGCCTAGCACAGATACGCAGTATTTT.

V and J are TRBV3-1 (or the pseudogene TRBV3-2) and TRBJ1-3, with a tentative D call TRBD1 (5 bases). The ends were cut back, 0 bases at V and 0 bases at J, with 15 bases in the middle. Germline-derived CDR1 and CDR2 are LGHDT and YNNKEL (reference sequence). CDR3 length: 18 residues. The CDR3: CASSQDWGLGLSGNTIYF. The DNA of the CDR3 is TGTGCCAGCAGCCAAGATTGGGGACTAGGTCTCTCTGGAAACACCATATATTTT.

The chain links TRBV6-6 to TRBJ1-1; D remains ambiguous. The germline V gene has CDR1 MNHNY and CDR2 SVGAGI (reference sequence). Trimming took 5 bases from V and 0 from J, leaving 10 bases between them. The CDR3 length is 14 residues. The CDR3 is CASSISGVNTEAFF. CDR3 nucleotides: TGTGCCAGCAGTATATCCGGAGTGAACACTGAAGCTTTCTTT.

V and J are TRBV18 and TRBJ1-1; 9 positions agree with TRBD1. The trim removed 3 bases at V and 1 base at J, leaving 3 bases unmatched. The germline gives CDR1 KGHSH, CDR2 LQKENI. This CDR3 has 15 residues. The CDR3 coding sequence is TGTGCCAGCTCACCGGAACAGGGGGCGAACACTGAAGCTTTCTTT. Its translation: CASSPEQGANTEAFF.

The gene calls are TRBV2 and TRBJ1-4; D gene ambiguous. Germline V gives CDR1 SNHLY, CDR2 FYNNEI. The CDR3 consists of 11 residues. V dropped 4 bases and J dropped 12 bases, with 9 bases sitting between them. The CDR3 spells CASSALRELFF. The CDR3 bases are TGTGCCAGCAGTGCGCTTAGGGAACTGTTTTTT.

This clone occurred a few times. The rearrangement joins TRBV28 to TRBJ1-2; D gene unclear. V lost 4 bases and J 7 bases, leaving 16 bases between the germline ends. Germline V lookup: CDR1 MDHEN, CDR2 SYDVKM. The CDR3 has 14 residues. CDR3 sequence (DNA): TGTGCCAGCAGTTCACCGGGAACCGCTGGTGGCTACACCTTC. Protein sequence: CASSSPGTAGGYTF.

The V gene is TRBV6-6, the J gene TRBJ2-3; D is unclear. This CDR3 spans 13 amino acids. CDR1 is MNHNY, CDR2 SVGAGI, per germline (reference sequence). Trimming cost V 7 bases and J 5 bases, with 13 bases left between them. For the CDR3, the DNA is TGTGCCAGCATCCCCCCTGGGCGAGATACGCAGTATTTT. Translation gives CASIPPGRDTQYF.

The rearrangement uses TRBV27 and TRBJ2-7, with 7 bases that match TRBD1. From germline, CDR1 is MNHEY and CDR2 SMNVEV (reference sequence). The V segment lost 8 bases and the J segment 2 bases; nucleotides outside the gene matches: 12. This CDR3 contains 15 residues. Here the CDR3 DNA reads TGTGCCAGCGCCCCCGGGACAGCTTTCCCCTACGAGCAGTACGTC. Translated: CASAPGTAFPYEQYV.

The table lists this clone with a few counts. The rearrangement links TRBV3-1 (or the pseudogene TRBV3-2) to TRBJ1-2, with TRBD1 matching 8 bases. The CDR3 sequence is 12 residues long. Germline-derived CDR1 and CDR2 are LGHDT and YNNKEL (reference sequence). After removal of 7 bases from V and 7 bases from J, the junction contained 5 bases not matched to a gene. In DNA form, the CDR3 reads TGTGCCAGCAAGACAGGGGACTCTGGCTACACCTTC. It specifies CASKTGDSGYTF.

The chain carries TRBV6-9 and TRBJ2-6; D gene unclear. This CDR3 has 15 amino acids. V lost 3 bases to trimming and J lost 0 bases, with 6 bases between them. Germline CDR1 is MNHGY and CDR2 is SVAAGI. The DNA for the CDR3 is TGTGCCAGCAGTTACGGGTACTCTGGGGCCAACGTCCTGACTTTC. Protein sequence: CASSYGYSGANVLTF.

The chain is built from TRBV5-1 and TRBJ1-3; tentatively, D is TRBD1 (6 bases). The V gene lost 4 bases and the J gene lost 0 bases, with 14 bases spanning the gap. Germline CDR1 and CDR2: SGHRS and YFSETQ. CDR3 length: 16 amino acids. For the CDR3, the DNA is TGCGCCAGCAGCCCGGGCGGGGGGCGCTCTGGAAACACCATATATTTT. Translation gives CASSPGGGRSGNTIYF.

This chain connects TRBV7-3 to TRBJ2-7; D is undetermined. Deletions cut 4 bases from V and 3 bases from J, with 19 bases between. The germline V gene has CDR1 SGHTA and CDR2 FQGTGA. The CDR3 contains 16 residues. CDR3 protein: CASSSLWTVGRYEQYV. The CDR3 DNA is TGTGCCAGCAGCTCCCTGTGGACCGTGGGCCGCTACGAGCAGTACGTC.

This clone occurred a few times. The chain joins TRBV7-2 to TRBJ2-2; 7 positions match TRBD1. V lost 2 bases, J lost 2 bases, and 2 bases stayed unmatched. CDR3 length: 15 amino acids. Per the germline V gene, CDR1 is SGHTA and CDR2 is FQGNSA. The CDR3 spells CASSLQGVNTGELFF. In DNA form, the CDR3 reads TGTGCCAGCAGCTTACAGGGGGTTAACACCGGGGAGCTGTTTTTT.

CDR3 DNA: TGTGCCAGCAGACCCGGACAGAACACTGAAGCTTTCTTT. Translated, it gives CASRPGQNTEAFF. The chain carries TRBV12-3 or TRBV12-4 and TRBJ1-1; possible D gene TRBD1, 5 bases. Deletions cut 6 bases from V and 1 base from J, with 9 bases between. The CDR3 is 13 residues long.

In this sample, this clone turned up a few times. The rearrangement uses TRBV7-2 and TRBJ2-1, with 8 bases identical to TRBD1. The CDR3 has 15 residues. Per the germline V gene, CDR1 is SGHTA and CDR2 is FQGNSA. Trimming removed 2 bases from V and 5 bases from J; junction bases left unmatched: 5. As DNA, the CDR3 is TGTGCCAGCAGCTTACAGGCAGGGGGCCACAATGAGCAGTTCTTC. Its protein product is CASSLQAGGHNEQFF.

The CDR3 here is CASSDSGTGLRSNQPQHF. CDR3 in DNA: TGTGCCAGCAGTGATTCAGGGACAGGGCTTCGTAGCAATCAGCCCCAGCATTTT. The chain employs TRBV6-1 and TRBJ1-5; 9 positions agree with TRBD1. This CDR3 is 18 amino acids long. Germline lookup yields CDR1 MNHNS and CDR2 SASEGT. V was clipped by 3 bases and J by 0 bases; unmatched bases: 9.

The chain is built from TRBV19 and TRBJ2-7, with 7 bases matching TRBD1. The CDR3 runs to 13 residues. CDR1 is LNHDA and CDR2 is SQIVND in the germline V gene (reference sequence). The CDR3 region has the DNA TGTGCCAGTAGTATAGGACAGGGTTACGCGCAGTACGTC. This gives the protein CASSIGQGYAQYV.

The chain has TRBV9 and TRBJ2-3; the D is unclear. Trimming took 3 bases from V and 3 from J, leaving 11 bases between them. Germline CDR1 and CDR2: SGDLS and YYNGEE. There are 14 residues in the CDR3. CDR3 protein: CASSERPQTDTQYF. The CDR3, as DNA: TGTGCCAGCAGCGAGAGACCCCAAACAGATACGCAGTATTTT.

V is TRBV13 and J is TRBJ2-7; 9 bases fit TRBD2. This CDR3 has 13 residues. Germline CDR1 is PRHDT and CDR2 is FYEKMQ (reference sequence). J gave up 4 bases and V 4 bases, and 2 bases lay outside the gene matches. The CDR3 DNA sequence: TGTGCCAGCAGCTCGGGACTAGCTTACGAGCAGTACGTC. Translated: CASSSGLAYEQYV.

V is TRBV5-1 and J is TRBJ2-1; D is perhaps TRBD2 (6 bases). V lost 4 bases, J lost 8 bases, and 16 bases lay in between. Looked up from germline, CDR1 is SGHRS and CDR2 is YFSETQ. There are 14 residues in the CDR3. The CDR3 here is CASSRGGAEDEQFF. In DNA form, the CDR3 reads TGCGCCAGCAGCCGGGGCGGGGCTGAGGATGAGCAGTTCTTC.

The rearrangement links TRBV21-1 to TRBJ2-4; the table names TRBD1, a call not compared with the DNA. TRBV21-1 is noted as a pseudogene. The CDR3 spans 18 residues. The CDR3 region has the DNA TGTGCCAGCAGCCCACGAGGACGGACAGGAGATAACGAAAACATTCAGTACTTC. It encodes CASSPRGRTGDNENIQYF.

This clone was observed a few times. CDR3 sequence reads: CASSVGLAGANEQFF. The CDR3, as DNA: TGTGCCAGCAGCGTAGGTCTAGCGGGGGCCAATGAGCAGTTCTTC. The chain couples TRBV9 to TRBJ2-1, with 10 bases matching TRBD2. V dropped 0 bases and J dropped 6; count of bases not matched to a gene: 3. CDR1 is SGDLS, CDR2 YYNGEE, per germline. This CDR3 has 15 amino acids.

The V gene is TRBV5-5, the J gene TRBJ2-7; D unclear. CDR1 is SGHKS, CDR2 YYEKEE, per germline (reference sequence). Trimming shortened V by 0 bases and J by 4 bases, and 14 bases separated the two germline ends. The CDR3 runs 15 residues. As DNA, the CDR3 is TGTGCCAGCAGCTTGGGGGCCGATTCACTATACGAGCAGTACGTC. This codes for CASSLGADSLYEQYV.

CDR3 in DNA: TGTGCCAGCAGCTTAGCGAGCTTTGAAAAACTGTTTTTT. The encoded protein is CASSLASFEKLFF. The gene calls are TRBV7-9 and TRBJ1-4; D gene unclear. Germline assignment: CDR1 SEHNR and CDR2 FQNEAQ (reference sequence). The length of the CDR3 is 13 residues. Trimming stripped 0 bases from V and 7 bases from J, with 6 bases between.

CDR3 amino acids: CASSLTDTQYF. DNA for the CDR3: TGTGCCAGCAGCCTCACAGATACGCAGTATTTT. The V gene is TRBV3-1 (or the pseudogene TRBV3-2), the J gene TRBJ2-3; D unclear. Trimming pared 4 bases from V and 2 bases from J, leaving 1 base between. This CDR3 is built from 11 residues. Per germline, CDR1 LGHDT and CDR2 YNNKEL (reference sequence).

V gene TRBV10-1 combines with J gene TRBJ2-3, with 10 bases aligning to TRBD2. CDR1 is WNHNN, CDR2 SYGVQD, per germline (reference sequence). This CDR3 is built from 17 residues. V was clipped by 2 bases and J by 6 bases; unmatched bases: 11. DNA of the CDR3: TGCGCCAGCAGTGAGGTCGTCCCAGCGGGGGGGCAGGATACGCAGTATTTT. It codes for CASSEVVPAGGQDTQYF.

The gene calls are TRBV11-3 and TRBJ2-3; D is undetermined. Trimming cost V 3 bases and J 1 base, with 5 bases left between them. Germline CDR1 is SGHNT and CDR2 is YENEEA. The CDR3 extends over 13 amino acids. The CDR3 here is CASSLGRTDTQYF. The DNA for the CDR3 is TGTGCCAGCAGCTTGGGCCGCACAGATACGCAGTATTTT.

The rearrangement uses TRBV4-2 and TRBJ2-5; a possible D gene is TRBD2 (5 bases). The CDR3 is 13 amino acids. V lost 3 bases and J lost 5, with 10 bases in between. CDR1 and CDR2 from the germline V gene are LGHNA and YNFKEQ. DNA of the CDR3: TGTGCCAGCAGCCAGTCTAGCTTGGAGACCCAGTACTTC. Translation gives CASSQSSLETQYF.